This TCR beta chain was sequenced during a study of memory CD4+ T cells and cytomegalovirus serostatus. Overall study: Healthy Belgian adult donors included roughly nine CMV-positive and approximately 25 CMV-negative people.

Single viable CD3+CD4+CD8-CD45RO+ cells were sorted as the memory CD4+ T cells. V was cut by 6 bases and J by 0 bases, with 12 bases left in between. The CDR3 runs to 14 residues. The V gene's germline CDR1 is MNHNS and CDR2 SASEGT. Measured with immunoSEQ multiplex PCR; TCRdb has only the in-frame clones, and not every one. The sample lists approximately 45,000 clones; around three quarters were seen once. The origin of this receptor is an adult in good health and CMV-seronegative. The chain uses TRBV6-1 and TRBJ2-7; D not resolved. Sequenced sample: memory CD4+ T cells from blood. The CDR3 DNA reads as TGTGCCAGCAGAGCCCTTTCCAGCTCCTACGAGCAGTACTTC. Amino acid sequence: CASRALSSSYEQYF.